This TCR beta chain was identified during a study of blood T cell repertoires in COVID-19. Study in general: COVID-19 samples, acute and convalescent, were from the United States, Italy and Spain. Sources were T cells, B-cell-depleted T cells, or PBMCs; the material itself was cDNA or gDNA.

The CDR3 length is 13 residues. Germline CDR1 MNHEY, CDR2 SMNVEV (reference sequence). The V and J ends lost 4 bases and 4 bases respectively, with 10 bases between them. TCRdb keeps only in-frame clones here, not all; method: immunoSEQ multiplex PCR. Here the sample spans over 75,000 clones, around 81% being singletons. The sequenced sample was peripheral blood. The chain links TRBV27 to TRBJ1-2; D not resolved. The clonotype comes from a man aged 50-59 years who had recovered from COVID-19. The CDR3 spells CASSYVTGYGYTF. Written as DNA, the CDR3 is TGTGCCAGCAGTTACGTGACGGGCTATGGCTACACCTTC.